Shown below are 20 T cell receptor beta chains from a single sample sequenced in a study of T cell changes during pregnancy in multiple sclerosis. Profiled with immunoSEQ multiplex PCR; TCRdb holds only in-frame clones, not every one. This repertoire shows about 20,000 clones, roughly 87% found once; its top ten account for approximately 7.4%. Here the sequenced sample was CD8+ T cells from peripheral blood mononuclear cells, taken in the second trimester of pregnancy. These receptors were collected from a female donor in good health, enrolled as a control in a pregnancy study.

The CDR3 spells CASSLSAGGPNTGELFF. The CDR3 DNA reads as TGTGCCAGCAGCTTATCGGCGGGAGGGCCGAACACCGGGGAGCTGTTTTTT. This rearrangement joins TRBV7-9 to TRBJ2-2, with 9 bases that match TRBD2. CDR1 SEHNR and CDR2 FQNEAQ come from the germline V gene (reference sequence). Trimming removed 2 bases from V and 0 bases from J; junction bases left unmatched: 4. The CDR3 loop spans 17 amino acids. Variable domain in full (rest from reference TRBV7-9 and TRBJ2-2): DTGVSQNPRHKITKRGQNVTFRCDPISEHNRLYWYRQTLGQGPEFLTYFQNEAQLEKSRLLSDRFSAERPKGSFSTLEIQRTEQGDSAMYLCASSLSAGGPNTGELFFGEGSRLTVL.

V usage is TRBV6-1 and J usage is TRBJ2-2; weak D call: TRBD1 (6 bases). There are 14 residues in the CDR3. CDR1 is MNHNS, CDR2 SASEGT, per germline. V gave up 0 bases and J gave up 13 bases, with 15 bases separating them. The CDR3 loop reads CASSEAPGTGRLFF. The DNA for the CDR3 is TGTGCCAGCAGTGAAGCGCCCGGAACAGGGAGGCTGTTTTTT.

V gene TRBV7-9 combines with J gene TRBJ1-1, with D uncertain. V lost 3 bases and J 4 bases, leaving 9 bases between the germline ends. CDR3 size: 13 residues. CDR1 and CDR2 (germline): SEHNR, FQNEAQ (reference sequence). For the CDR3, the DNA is TGTGCCAGCAGCTTTGGCGGGAGCACTGAAGCTTTCTTT. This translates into CASSFGGSTEAFF.

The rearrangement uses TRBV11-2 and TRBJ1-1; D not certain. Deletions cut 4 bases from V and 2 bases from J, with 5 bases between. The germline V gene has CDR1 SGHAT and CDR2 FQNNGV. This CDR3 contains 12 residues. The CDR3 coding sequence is TGTGCCAGCAGCTATACTAACACTGAAGCTTTCTTT. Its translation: CASSYTNTEAFF. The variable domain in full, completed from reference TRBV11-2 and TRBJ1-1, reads EAGVAQSPRYKIIEKRQSVAFWCNPISGHATLYWYQQILGQGPKLLIQFQNNGVVDDSQLPKDRFSAERLKGVDSTLKIQPAKLEDSAVYLCASSYTNTEAFFGQGTRLTVV.

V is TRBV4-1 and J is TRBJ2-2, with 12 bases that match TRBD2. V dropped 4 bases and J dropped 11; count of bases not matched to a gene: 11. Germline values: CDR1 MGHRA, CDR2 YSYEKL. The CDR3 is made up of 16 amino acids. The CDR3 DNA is TGCGCCAGCAGCCCGGACACTAGCGGGAGGTTTAGTGAGCTGTTTTTT. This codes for CASSPDTSGRFSELFF.

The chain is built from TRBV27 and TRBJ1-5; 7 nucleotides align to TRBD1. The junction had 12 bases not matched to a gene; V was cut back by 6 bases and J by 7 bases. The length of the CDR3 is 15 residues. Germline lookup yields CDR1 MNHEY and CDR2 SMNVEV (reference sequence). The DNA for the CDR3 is TGTGCCAGCAGCCTTGCTCGGACAGGCTACCAGCCCCAGCATTTT. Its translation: CASSLARTGYQPQHF.

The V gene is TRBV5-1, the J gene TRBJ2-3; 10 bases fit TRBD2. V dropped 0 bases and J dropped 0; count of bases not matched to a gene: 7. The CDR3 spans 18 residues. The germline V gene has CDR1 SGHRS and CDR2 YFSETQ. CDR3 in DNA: TGCGCCAGCAGCTTGGTCTTAGCGGGAGGCCAAAGCACAGATACGCAGTATTTT. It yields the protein CASSLVLAGGQSTDTQYF.

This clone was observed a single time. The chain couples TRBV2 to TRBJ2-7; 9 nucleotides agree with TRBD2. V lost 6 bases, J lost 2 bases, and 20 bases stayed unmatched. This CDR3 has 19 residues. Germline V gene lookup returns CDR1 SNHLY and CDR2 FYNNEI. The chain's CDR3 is CASSSGDANIAGDAYEQYF. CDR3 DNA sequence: TGTGCCAGCAGCTCCGGGGACGCCAATATAGCGGGAGACGCCTACGAGCAGTACTTC.

DNA of the CDR3: TGTGCCAGCAGTGGACAGGCTGCCTCTGGGGCCAACGTCCTGACTTTC. Protein product: CASSGQAASGANVLTF. The chain links TRBV6-4 to TRBJ2-6; D is possibly TRBD1 (6 bases). Deletions cut 4 bases from V and 0 bases from J, with 10 bases between. There are 16 residues in the CDR3. Germline-derived CDR1 and CDR2 are MRHNA and SNTAGT.

This chain's CDR3 is CASSEAQGAVNEQYF. CDR3 bases: TGTGCCAGCAGTGAAGCGCAGGGGGCTGTCAACGAGCAGTACTTC. This chain uses TRBV6-1 with TRBJ2-7, with TRBD1 matching 8 bases. CDR3 length: 15 amino acids. CDR1 is MNHNS, CDR2 SASEGT, per germline. After removal of 0 bases from V and 5 bases from J, the junction contained 6 bases not matched to a gene.

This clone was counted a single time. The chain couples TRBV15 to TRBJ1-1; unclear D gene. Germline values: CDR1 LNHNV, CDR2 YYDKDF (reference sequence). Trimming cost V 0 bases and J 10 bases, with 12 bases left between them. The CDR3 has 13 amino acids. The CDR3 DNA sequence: TGTGCCACCAGCAGAGATCTCTTCCTGAGAGCTTTCTTT. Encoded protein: CATSRDLFLRAFF.

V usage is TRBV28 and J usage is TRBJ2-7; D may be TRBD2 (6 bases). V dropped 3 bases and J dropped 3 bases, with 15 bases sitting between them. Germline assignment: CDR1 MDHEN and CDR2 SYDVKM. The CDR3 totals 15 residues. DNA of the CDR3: TGTGCCAGCAGTTTTGGGCGGGAACTATTCTACGAGCAGTACTTC. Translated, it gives CASSFGRELFYEQYF.

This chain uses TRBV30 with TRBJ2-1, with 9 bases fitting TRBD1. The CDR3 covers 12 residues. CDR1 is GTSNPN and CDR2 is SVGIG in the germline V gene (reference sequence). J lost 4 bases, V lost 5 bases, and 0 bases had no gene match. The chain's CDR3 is CAWGTGYNEQFF. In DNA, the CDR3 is TGTGCCTGGGGGACAGGGTACAATGAGCAGTTCTTC.

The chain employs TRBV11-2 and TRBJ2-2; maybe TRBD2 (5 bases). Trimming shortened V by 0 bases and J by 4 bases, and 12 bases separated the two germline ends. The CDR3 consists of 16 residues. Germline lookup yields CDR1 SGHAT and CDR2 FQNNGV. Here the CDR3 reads CASSLDKGAATGELFF. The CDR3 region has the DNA TGTGCCAGCAGCTTAGATAAGGGAGCGGCCACCGGGGAGCTGTTTTTT.

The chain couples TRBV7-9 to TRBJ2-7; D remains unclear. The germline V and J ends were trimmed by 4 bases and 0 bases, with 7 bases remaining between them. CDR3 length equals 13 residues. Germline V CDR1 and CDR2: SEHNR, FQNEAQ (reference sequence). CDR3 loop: CASSSRHSYEQYF. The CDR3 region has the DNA TGTGCCAGCAGCTCCAGGCACTCCTACGAGCAGTACTTC.

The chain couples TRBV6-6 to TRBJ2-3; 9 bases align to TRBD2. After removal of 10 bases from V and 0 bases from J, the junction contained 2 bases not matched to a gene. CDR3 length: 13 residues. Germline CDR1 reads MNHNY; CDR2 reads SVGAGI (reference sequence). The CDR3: CATSGVSTDTQYF. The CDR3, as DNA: TGTGCCACTAGCGGGGTTAGCACAGATACGCAGTATTTT.

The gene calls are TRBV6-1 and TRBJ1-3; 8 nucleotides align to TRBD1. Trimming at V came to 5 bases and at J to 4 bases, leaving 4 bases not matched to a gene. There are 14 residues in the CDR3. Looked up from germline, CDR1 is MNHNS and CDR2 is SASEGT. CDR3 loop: CASSRGQEGNTIYF. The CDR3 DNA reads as TGTGCCAGCAGTCGGGGACAGGAGGGAAACACCATATATTTT.

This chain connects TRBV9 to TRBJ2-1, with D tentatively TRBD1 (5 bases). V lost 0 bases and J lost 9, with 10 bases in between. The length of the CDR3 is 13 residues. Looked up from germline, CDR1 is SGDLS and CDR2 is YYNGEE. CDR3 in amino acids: CASSVGGGSEQFF. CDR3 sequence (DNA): TGTGCCAGCAGCGTAGGGGGCGGCTCTGAGCAGTTCTTC.

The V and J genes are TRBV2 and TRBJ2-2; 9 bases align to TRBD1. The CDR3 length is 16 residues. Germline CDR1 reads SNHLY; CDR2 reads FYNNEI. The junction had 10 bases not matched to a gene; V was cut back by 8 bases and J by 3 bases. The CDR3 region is CASYKRDREDTGELFF. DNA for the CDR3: TGTGCCAGCTATAAGAGGGACAGGGAGGACACCGGGGAGCTGTTTTTT.

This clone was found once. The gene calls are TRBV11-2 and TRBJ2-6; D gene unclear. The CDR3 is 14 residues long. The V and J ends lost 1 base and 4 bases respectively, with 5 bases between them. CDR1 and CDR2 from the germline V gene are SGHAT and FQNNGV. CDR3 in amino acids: CASSLVFGANVLTF. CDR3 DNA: TGTGCCAGCAGCTTAGTATTCGGGGCCAACGTCCTGACTTTC.